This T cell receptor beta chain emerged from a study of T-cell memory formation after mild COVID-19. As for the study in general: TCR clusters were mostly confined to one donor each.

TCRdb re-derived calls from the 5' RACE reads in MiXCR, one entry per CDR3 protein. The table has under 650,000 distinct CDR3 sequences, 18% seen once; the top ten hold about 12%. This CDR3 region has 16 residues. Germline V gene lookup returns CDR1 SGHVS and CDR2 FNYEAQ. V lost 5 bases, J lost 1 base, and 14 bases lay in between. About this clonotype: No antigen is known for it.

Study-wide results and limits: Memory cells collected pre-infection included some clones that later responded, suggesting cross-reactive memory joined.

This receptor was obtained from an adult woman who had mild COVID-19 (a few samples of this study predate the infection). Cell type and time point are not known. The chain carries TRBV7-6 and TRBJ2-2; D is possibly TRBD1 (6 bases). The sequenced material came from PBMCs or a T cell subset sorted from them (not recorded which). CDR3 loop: CASSPHRTVNTGELFF. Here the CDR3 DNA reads TGTGCCAGCAGCCCACACCGGACAGTGAACACCGGGGAGCTGTTTTTT.